The sequence of this T cell receptor (beta chain) was determined in a study of T cells in Graves' hyperthyroidism and ophthalmopathy. Study-level background: Before treatment of any kind, peripheral blood was taken at initial diagnosis.

In making diagnoses, clinical symptoms, serum thyroxine and TRAb, thyroid ultrasound and orbital computed tomography were all used. 9 to 10 ml fresh peripheral blood yielded the PBMCs. This clonotype was recorded at least ten times. Antigen specificity is unknown. Whole-study findings and limits: Among thyroid clonotypes expanded above 0.001, most also appeared in blood.

RNA transcripts served as the template for amplifying TCR beta CDR3 regions. First-round RT-PCR with HTBI primers amplified the TCR CDR3 region. TCRdb itself ran the multiplex PCR reads through MiXCR, one entry per CDR3 protein. The sample lists about 690,000 distinct CDR3 sequences; 15% to 20% were seen once. CDR3 length equals 13 residues. Trimming cost V 6 bases and J 10 bases, with 15 bases left between them. The receptor's source is a man in his forties or fifties with Graves' hyperthyroidism. Sequencing was performed on blood. This rearrangement joins TRBV12-3 or TRBV12-4 to TRBJ1-4, with a weak D call TRBD1 (5 bases). Written as DNA, the CDR3 is TGTGCCAGCAGCCAGCGGGGCCTAGGAAAACTGTTTTTT. Its translation is CASSQRGLGKLFF.